The 4 T cell receptor beta chains below come from one sample, sequenced in a study of blood T cells in healthy people across ages. A sample-barcoded 5' primer and a J-beta primer mix were used in a second PCR of roughly 7 to 11 cycles. TCRdb re-analysed the 5' RACE reads in MiXCR, keeping a single row per CDR3 protein. The table has roughly 800,000 distinct CDR3 sequences, 58% seen once; the top ten hold 20% to 25%. What was sequenced was blood. The receptor source for this set is a young man in good health.

This clonotype was counted a single time. Its ends do not fully match the called genes, so a read error is possible. J is TRBJ2-5 and V is TRBV11-2; D remains unclear. The germline gives CDR1 SGHAT, CDR2 FQNNGV. The CDR3 covers 13 residues. This CDR3 reads CASSVDRRNEQYF. The CDR3 nucleotides are TGTGCCAGCAGCGTAGATCGTCGCAATGAGCAGTACTTC.

V gene TRBV28 combines with J gene TRBJ2-1; D may be TRBD2 (6 bases). Germline CDR1 and CDR2: MDHEN and SYDVKM. V lost 1 base and J lost 7, with 11 bases in between. The CDR3 extends over 14 amino acids. The CDR3 loop reads CASSLSAGPNEQFF. In nucleotides, the CDR3 is TGTGCCAGCAGTTTATCGGCGGGGCCGAATGAGCAGTTCTTC.

The V gene is TRBV5-5, the J gene TRBJ2-4; D may be TRBD1 (5 bases). The ends were cut back, 1 base at V and 0 bases at J, with 11 bases in the middle. The V gene's germline CDR1 is SGHKS and CDR2 YYEKEE (reference sequence). The CDR3 runs to 16 residues. The CDR3 spells CASSLTGDLAKNIQYF. In DNA form, the CDR3 reads TGTGCCAGCAGCTTGACAGGAGACTTAGCCAAAAACATTCAGTACTTC.

This chain joins TRBV20-1 and TRBJ2-7; 11 nucleotides line up with TRBD2. The CDR3 length is 14 residues. The V gene's germline CDR1 is DFQATT and CDR2 SNEGSKA (reference sequence). Trimming removed 6 bases from V and 7 bases from J; junction bases left unmatched: 11. The CDR3 spells CSALLAGVSDEQYF. CDR3 in DNA: TGCAGTGCGCTACTAGCGGGAGTATCGGATGAGCAGTACTTC.